One and the same sample provided the 23 T cell receptor beta chains below, sequenced in a study of shared clonotypes between healthy human individuals. Libraries were prepared by immunoSEQ multiplex PCR; TCRdb keeps only in-frame clonotypes and omits some of them. The table lists millions of clones, approximately 95% of them singletons, with about 0.39% in the top ten. Sample: naive CD4+ T cells from PBMCs. The subset was: CD45RA+ positively selected. The receptor set was obtained from a young man in good health. Some clones in this sample may be carry-over from other donors' samples.

This sequence joins TRBV10-3 and TRBJ1-2; 7 bases fit TRBD1. The CDR3 spans 14 residues. The germline CDR1 and CDR2 sequences are ENHRY and SYGVKD. V was pared by 6 bases and J by 4 bases, with 8 bases of the junction left unmatched. CDR3 in DNA: TGTGCCATCAGAACAGGGGCGACAACCTATGGCTACACCTTC. Amino acids: CAIRTGATTYGYTF.

The V call is TRBV5-4, the J call TRBJ1-2, with unresolved D. The ends were cut back, 1 base at V and 4 bases at J, with 20 bases in the middle. This CDR3 region has 17 residues. Germline values: CDR1 SGHNT, CDR2 YYREEE (reference sequence). The CDR3 region is CASSLYRSRPTGYGYTF. The CDR3 bases are TGTGCCAGCAGCTTGTATCGTTCGCGGCCGACTGGCTATGGCTACACCTTC.

The rearrangement uses TRBV4-2 and TRBJ2-2, with TRBD2 matching over 10 bases. The length of the CDR3 is 15 residues. J lost 8 bases, V lost 0 bases, and 3 bases had no gene match. Looked up from germline, CDR1 is LGHNA and CDR2 is YNFKEQ. The CDR3 sequence: CASSQDVSGRGELFF. CDR3 nucleotide sequence: TGTGCCAGCAGCCAAGACGTTAGCGGGAGGGGGGAGCTGTTTTTT.

The chain is built from TRBV30 and TRBJ1-1; the D gene is possibly TRBD1 (5 bases). Per the germline V gene, CDR1 is GTSNPN and CDR2 is SVGIG (reference sequence). Deletions cut 5 bases from V and 11 bases from J, with 21 bases between. This CDR3 is 13 amino acids long. CDR3 amino acids: CAWFSPGPRGAFF. CDR3 nucleotides: TGTGCCTGGTTTAGCCCGGGACCTCGAGGGGCTTTCTTT. Combining the CDR3 with reference TRBV30 and TRBJ1-1 gives the whole variable domain SQTIHQWPATLVQPVGSPLSLECTVEGTSNPNLYWYRQAAGRGLQLLFYSVGIGQISSEVPQNLSASRPQDRQFILSSKKLLLSDSGFYLCAWFSPGPRGAFFGQGTRLTVV.

The rearrangement joins TRBV7-9 to TRBJ2-1; the match to TRBD2 covers 9 bases. With V trimmed by 5 bases and J by 10 bases, 9 bases remained unmatched. Germline CDR1 and CDR2: SEHNR and FQNEAQ (reference sequence). The CDR3 is 14 residues long. The CDR3 protein is CASSLYEREEEQFF. The CDR3 bases are TGTGCCAGCAGCCTGTATGAGCGGGAGGAAGAGCAGTTCTTC.

The chain is built from TRBV6-5 and TRBJ1-1; tentatively, D is TRBD1 (5 bases). V was cut by 5 bases and J by 3 bases, with 10 bases left in between. The CDR3 is 13 amino acids. Per germline, CDR1 MNHEY and CDR2 SVGAGI. For the CDR3, the DNA is TGTGCCAGCAGTCGGGGACTTTACACTGAAGCTTTCTTT. Encoded protein: CASSRGLYTEAFF.

CDR3 in DNA: TGTGCCAGCAGCTTAAGTCTACAGGGGGTTATTTTGCCTGGAAACACCATATATTTT. Translation gives CASSLSLQGVILPGNTIYF. V usage is TRBV5-6 and J usage is TRBJ1-3; 8 positions match TRBD1. Germline lookup yields CDR1 SGHDT and CDR2 YYEEEE. There are 19 residues in the CDR3. Germline trimming cut 2 bases from V and 2 bases from J; bases unmatched to any gene: 15.

J is TRBJ1-2 and V is TRBV5-1, with 7 bases fitting TRBD1. The V gene's germline CDR1 is SGHRS and CDR2 YFSETQ. J gave up 3 bases and V 3 bases, and 5 bases lay outside the gene matches. This CDR3 is built from 14 residues. The CDR3 nucleotides read TGCGCCAGCAGCTCAGAGGGGGCCTACTATGGCTACACCTTC. Amino acid sequence: CASSSEGAYYGYTF.

This chain links TRBV7-9 with TRBJ1-4; D may be TRBD1 (5 bases). This CDR3 spans 17 amino acids. V gave up 4 bases and J gave up 3 bases, with 18 bases separating them. In germline, CDR1 is SEHNR, CDR2 FQNEAQ (reference sequence). CDR3 sequence: CASSSMGVREANEKLFF. The CDR3 nucleotides read TGTGCCAGCAGCTCCATGGGGGTCAGGGAGGCTAATGAAAAACTGTTTTTT. Full variable domain (missing parts from reference TRBV7-9 and TRBJ1-4): DTGVSQNPRHKITKRGQNVTFRCDPISEHNRLYWYRQTLGQGPEFLTYFQNEAQLEKSRLLSDRFSAERPKGSFSTLEIQRTEQGDSAMYLCASSSMGVREANEKLFFGSGTQLSVL.

This chain joins TRBV6-5 and TRBJ1-1; D is perhaps TRBD1 (5 bases). CDR3 length equals 15 residues. Germline V gene data show CDR1 as MNHEY and CDR2 as SVGAGI. Trimming took off 7 bases at V and 4 bases at J, with 19 bases between the two ends. The CDR3 sequence is CASIPSGQGGTEAFF. For the CDR3, the DNA is TGTGCCAGCATCCCATCGGGGCAGGGTGGCACTGAAGCTTTCTTT.

The chain couples TRBV6-5 to TRBJ2-1, with a tentative D call TRBD1 (5 bases). This CDR3 is built from 15 residues. Germline V CDR1 and CDR2: MNHEY, SVGAGI. With 6 bases removed from V and 2 bases from J, the gap between germline ends came to 14 bases. CDR3 coding DNA: TGTGCCAGCAGCCCAGGACGGACAACCTACAATGAGCAGTTCTTC. Translating gives CASSPGRTTYNEQFF.

The chain has TRBV11-2 and TRBJ2-7; TRBD2 matches at 15 bases. The germline V gene has CDR1 SGHAT and CDR2 FQNNGV. V lost 0 bases and J lost 6; bases outside the gene matches: 12. The CDR3 length is 19 residues. The CDR3 reads CASSLDGLAGGPPATEQYF. As DNA, the CDR3 is TGTGCCAGCAGCTTAGACGGACTAGCGGGAGGGCCCCCGGCCACCGAGCAGTACTTC. Complete variable domain (other parts from reference TRBV11-2 and TRBJ2-7): EAGVAQSPRYKIIEKRQSVAFWCNPISGHATLYWYQQILGQGPKLLIQFQNNGVVDDSQLPKDRFSAERLKGVDSTLKIQPAKLEDSAVYLCASSLDGLAGGPPATEQYFGPGTRLTVT.

Turning to this clone: Distinct nucleotide sequences in the sample also encode this CDR3. The V call is TRBV7-2, the J call TRBJ2-5; D is unclear. This CDR3 region has 11 residues. V lost 3 bases to trimming and J lost 5 bases, with 4 bases between them. Germline V lookup: CDR1 SGHTA, CDR2 FQGNSA. The DNA for the CDR3 is TGTGCCAGCAGCTTCTACGAGACCCAGTACTTC. This gives the protein CASSFYETQYF.

The chain's CDR3 is CASSLGPGTRSNEQFF. CDR3 sequence (DNA): TGCGCCAGCAGCCTGGGCCCCGGCACCCGGTCCAATGAGCAGTTCTTC. The chain carries TRBV5-1 and TRBJ2-1; unclear D gene. Germline CDR1 SGHRS, CDR2 YFSETQ. The CDR3 contains 16 residues. Trimming took 4 bases from V and 6 from J, leaving 20 bases between them. The full variable domain, rest sourced from reference TRBV5-1 and TRBJ2-1, is KAGVTQTPRYLIKTRGQQVTLSCSPISGHRSVSWYQQTPGQGLQFLFEYFSETQRNKGNFPGRFSGRQFSNSRSEMNVSTLELGDSALYLCASSLGPGTRSNEQFFGPGTRLTVL.

This rearrangement joins TRBV5-1 to TRBJ1-1; D possibly corresponds to TRBD1 (5 bases). The CDR3 contains 14 residues. Trimming removed 4 bases from V and 3 bases from J, with 13 bases in between. Germline CDR1 reads SGHRS; CDR2 reads YFSETQ. CDR3 loop: CASSRGTEDTEAFF. DNA of the CDR3: TGCGCCAGCAGCCGGGGGACGGAGGACACTGAAGCTTTCTTT.

V is TRBV7-9 and J is TRBJ2-1, with TRBD1 matching 7 bases. The germline CDR1 and CDR2 sequences are SEHNR and FQNEAQ (reference sequence). Trimming cost V 6 bases and J 5 bases; bases outside gene matches: 7. The CDR3 is 14 residues long. The CDR3 region is CASRNDRAHNEQFF. The CDR3 region has the DNA TGTGCCAGCAGGAACGACAGGGCCCACAATGAGCAGTTCTTC.

The chain carries TRBV11-2 and TRBJ1-2; a possible D gene is TRBD1 (5 bases). Germline V gene lookup returns CDR1 SGHAT and CDR2 FQNNGV. The V end lost 3 bases, the J end lost 6 bases, and 14 bases lay between the germline ends. The CDR3 has 14 amino acids. The CDR3 loop reads CASSLVRRGNGYTF. Written as DNA, the CDR3 is TGTGCCAGCAGCTTGGTTCGTCGGGGGAATGGCTACACCTTC.

This clone was picked up a small number of times. J is TRBJ1-2 and V is TRBV5-1; no definite D call. The germline CDR1 and CDR2 sequences are SGHRS and YFSETQ. The CDR3 contains 13 residues. Trimming took off 2 bases at V and 8 bases at J, with 13 bases between the two ends. CDR3: CASSFSPTGGYTF. The CDR3 DNA reads TGCGCCAGCAGCTTTTCCCCCACTGGGGGCTACACCTTC.

The chain has TRBV10-3 and TRBJ2-1; D unresolved. Germline V gene sequence: CDR1 ENHRY, CDR2 SYGVKD. The V end was cut by 2 bases, the J end by 4 bases, with 6 bases between. The CDR3 has 13 residues. Here the CDR3 reads CAISEGRYNEQFF. The CDR3 DNA reads as TGTGCCATCAGTGAGGGGCGGTACAATGAGCAGTTCTTC.

The chain is built from TRBV28 and TRBJ1-5; TRBD1 might be the D (5 bases). The germline V gene has CDR1 MDHEN and CDR2 SYDVKM. Deletions cut 7 bases from V and 2 bases from J, with 15 bases between. This CDR3 is 15 amino acids long. CDR3 loop: CASTPSGDGNQPQHF. The DNA of the CDR3 is TGTGCCAGCACCCCATCGGGGGATGGCAATCAGCCCCAGCATTTT.

This chain joins TRBV19 and TRBJ2-5; D call uncertain. This CDR3 is built from 16 residues. The germline V gene has CDR1 LNHDA and CDR2 SQIVND (reference sequence). With 6 bases removed from V and 5 bases from J, the gap between germline ends came to 22 bases. The CDR3 sequence is CASSEGSSLGRETQYF. The CDR3 coding sequence is TGTGCCAGTAGCGAAGGATCTAGTCTCGGCCGGGAGACCCAGTACTTC.

The CDR3 DNA follows: TGTGCCAGCAGCCACGGACAGGGCGGGAACATTCAGTACTTC. Its translation: CASSHGQGGNIQYF. The chain has TRBV7-9 and TRBJ2-4; 8 bases line up with TRBD1. V trimming: 5 bases; J trimming: 7 bases; junction bases outside the gene matches: 7. The CDR3 covers 14 residues. CDR1 SEHNR and CDR2 FQNEAQ come from the germline V gene (reference sequence).

The V gene is TRBV6-6, the J gene TRBJ2-7; a possible D gene is TRBD2 (6 bases). Germline CDR1 MNHNY, CDR2 SVGAGI (reference sequence). With 6 bases removed from V and 1 base from J, the gap between germline ends came to 19 bases. The CDR3 is made up of 16 amino acids. The chain's CDR3 is CASRGTLGATSYEQYF. CDR3 nucleotide sequence: TGTGCCAGCAGGGGGACTCTAGGGGCCACTTCCTACGAGCAGTACTTC.